This TCR beta chain was identified in a study of blood T cell dynamics during melanoma immunotherapy. Overall study context: Patients with metastatic melanoma got pembrolizumab or nivolumab-ipilimumab as first-line care.

TCRdb keeps only in-frame clones here, not all; method: immunoSEQ multiplex PCR. Altogether about 19,000 clones are present, 70% to 90% being singletons, with the ten largest covering roughly 7.2%. The time point: week 3, after first cycle of checkpoint inhibitor. Response was assessed by RECIST 1.1 at 12 weeks, except a couple of rapid progressors. This clone was observed a single time. The CDR3 spans 15 residues. Per germline, CDR1 SGHTA and CDR2 FQGNSA. V dropped 5 bases and J dropped 8; count of bases not matched to a gene: 9. The chain has TRBV7-2 and TRBJ2-7; 13 bases agree with TRBD2. The material sequenced was blood, taken from a patient treated with checkpoint blockade. The receptor was isolated from a human donor with melanoma. In DNA, the CDR3 is TGTGCCAGCAGCCCTAACCAGGGACTAGCGGGAAAGCAGTACTTC. It yields the protein CASSPNQGLAGKQYF.